This record concerns one T cell receptor (beta chain) sequence. The antigen is undetermined. Over a period of around six days at 37 degrees C, the mixed lymphocyte reaction cells were cocultured. The sample belongs to a study of siplizumab effects on memory and regulatory T cells. The ends were cut back, 4 bases at V and 6 bases at J, with 9 bases in the middle. The germline CDR1 and CDR2 sequences are SGHNT and YYREEE (reference sequence). The CDR3 covers 12 residues. Clones were sequenced by immunoSEQ multiplex PCR, and TCRdb holds only the in-frame ones, with some missing. The sample lists 9,500 to 13,000 clones; under 60% were seen once.

The source of this sequence is a human donor in good health; the cells came from an allogeneic mixed lymphocyte reaction. Specimen: CFSE-low (dividing) CD4+ T cells sorted from an allogeneic mixed lymphocyte reaction. V is TRBV5-4 and J is TRBJ2-3; D gene unclear. The CDR3 reads CASSSSLDTQYF. The CDR3 bases are TGTGCCAGCAGCAGTAGTTTGGATACGCAGTATTTT.